This T cell receptor beta chain was observed in a study of blood T cell repertoires in COVID-19. While infection was still active, Seattle patients were enrolled and then followed longitudinally. The V gene lost 3 bases and the J gene lost 0 bases, with 15 bases spanning the gap. The CDR3 has 16 amino acids. Germline loops: CDR1 MGHRA, CDR2 YSYEKL. Sequencing was performed with immunoSEQ multiplex PCR; in TCRdb, only in-frame clones are kept and a portion is missing. The sample contains 450,000 or so clones, about 88% of which appear only once. The source is a man aged 18 to 30 with COVID-19, enrolled during active disease. The chain joins TRBV4-1 to TRBJ2-7, with a weak D call TRBD1 (6 bases). The sequenced material came from peripheral blood. DNA of the CDR3: TGCGCCAGCAGCCAGGTGACAGGCGCCCTCTCCTACGAGCAGTACTTC. Translated, it gives CASSQVTGALSYEQYF.